A selection of T cell receptor beta chains follows, all from one sample in a study of CD8+ T cells in alopecia areata. The data were produced by immunoSEQ multiplex PCR, yet TCRdb's version contains in-frame clones alone and is incomplete. The sample consists of about 180,000 clones, roughly 63% of them appearing once. Specimen: CD4+ T cells sorted from blood, collected at week 0. The receptors were sampled from a human donor with alopecia areata. CDR3s include the opening cysteine and the closing phenylalanine or tryptophan. The D gene is left open where the match is weak. Rows may omit the clone size; those that give it use once, few, many or a size class.

j_gene: TRBJ2-7
d_gene: -
abundance: -
v_gene: TRBV29-1
CDR3aa: CSVAYPPGHLKTPSYEQYF
CDR3nt: TGCAGCGTTGCTTACCCGCCGGGACACCTAAAGACACCATCCTACGAGCAGTACTTC

j_gene: TRBJ1-2
d_gene: -
abundance: once
v_gene: TRBV7-9
CDR3aa: CASSLAWDLSGYTF
CDR3nt: TGTGCCAGCAGCTTAGCATGGGACCTCTCCGGCTACACCTTC

j_gene: TRBJ2-5
d_gene: -
abundance: -
v_gene: TRBV2
CDR3aa: CASSDGSRRQETQYF
CDR3nt: TGTGCCAGCAGTGACGGGTCCCGTCGACAAGAGACCCAGTACTTC

j_gene: TRBJ2-1
d_gene: -
abundance: -
v_gene: TRBV4-3
CDR3aa: CASSQDVAGMLGQFF
CDR3nt: TGCGCCAGCAGCCAAGATGTGGCGGGTATGTTGGGGCAGTTCTTC

j_gene: TRBJ1-1
d_gene: -
abundance: -
v_gene: TRBV18
CDR3aa: CASSPRSSNMNTEAFF
CDR3nt: TGTGCCAGCTCACCACGTTCCAGCAACATGAACACTGAAGCTTTCTTT

j_gene: TRBJ1-1
d_gene: TRBD1
abundance: -
v_gene: TRBV29-1
CDR3aa: CSAADRPQEHEAFF
CDR3nt: TGCAGCGCCGCGGACAGGCCCCAAGAACATGAAGCTTTCTTT

j_gene: TRBJ2-1
d_gene: TRBD2
abundance: few
v_gene: TRBV29-1
CDR3aa: CSVSRSGGANEQFF
CDR3nt: TGCAGCGTTTCCCGTAGCGGGGGGGCCAATGAGCAGTTCTTC

j_gene: TRBJ2-7
d_gene: -
abundance: few
v_gene: TRBV10-2
CDR3aa: CASSELGGGPHEQYF
CDR3nt: TGCGCCAGCAGTGAGTTGGGTGGGGGGCCTCACGAGCAGTACTTC

j_gene: TRBJ1-4
d_gene: TRBD1
abundance: -
v_gene: TRBV25-1
CDR3aa: CASAGGGEKLFF
CDR3nt: TGTGCCAGCGCAGGGGGAGGTGAAAAACTGTTTTTT

j_gene: TRBJ2-5
d_gene: -
abundance: -
v_gene: TRBV15
CDR3aa: CATSRTREETQYF
CDR3nt: TGTGCCACCAGCAGAACGAGGGAAGAGACCCAGTACTTC

j_gene: TRBJ2-3
d_gene: TRBD1
abundance: -
v_gene: TRBV25-1
CDR3aa: CASSDRTGADTQYF
CDR3nt: TGTGCCAGCAGTGATCGGACAGGCGCAGATACGCAGTATTTT

j_gene: TRBJ2-1
d_gene: TRBD2
abundance: few
v_gene: TRBV20-1
CDR3aa: CSAGGNNEQFF
CDR3nt: TGCAGTGCGGGGGGGAACAATGAGCAGTTCTTC

j_gene: TRBJ1-2
d_gene: -
abundance: -
v_gene: TRBV20-1
CDR3aa: CSARAEGYTF
CDR3nt: TGCAGTGCTAGAGCGGAAGGCTACACCTTC

j_gene: TRBJ2-5
d_gene: -
abundance: few
v_gene: TRBV20-1
CDR3aa: CSARDRETQYF
CDR3nt: TGCAGTGCTAGAGATCGGGAGACCCAGTACTTC

j_gene: TRBJ1-6
d_gene: -
abundance: -
v_gene: TRBV7-2
CDR3aa: CASSSQGVGSPLHF
CDR3nt: TGTGCCAGCAGCTCCCAAGGGGTCGGTTCACCCCTCCACTTT

j_gene: TRBJ2-7
d_gene: TRBD2
abundance: -
v_gene: TRBV30
CDR3aa: CAWSVFPGTSLLEQYF
CDR3nt: TGTGCCTGGAGTGTATTCCCAGGGACTAGCCTTCTCGAGCAGTACTTC

j_gene: TRBJ2-7
d_gene: -
abundance: -
v_gene: TRBV4-3
CDR3aa: CASSQGPASGFYEQYF
CDR3nt: TGCGCCAGCAGCCAAGGGCCGGCCAGCGGGTTTTACGAGCAGTACTTC

j_gene: TRBJ2-3
d_gene: -
abundance: -
v_gene: TRBV5-1
CDR3aa: CASSLGQRADTQYF
CDR3nt: TGCGCCAGCAGCTTGGGTCAGAGAGCAGATACGCAGTATTTT

j_gene: TRBJ2-3
d_gene: -
abundance: once
v_gene: TRBV30
CDR3aa: CAWSNGHTDTQYF
CDR3nt: TGTGCCTGGAGTAACGGGCACACAGATACGCAGTATTTT

j_gene: TRBJ2-3
d_gene: TRBD2
abundance: few
v_gene: TRBV10-3
CDR3aa: CAISELAGGTTDTQYF
CDR3nt: TGTGCCATCAGTGAACTAGCGGGGGGCACCACAGATACGCAGTATTTT

j_gene: TRBJ2-3
d_gene: -
abundance: -
v_gene: TRBV7-3
CDR3aa: CASSSLRGGSDTQYF
CDR3nt: TGTGCCAGCAGCTCCCTCCGAGGTGGCTCAGATACGCAGTATTTT

j_gene: TRBJ1-1
d_gene: -
abundance: -
v_gene: TRBV30
CDR3aa: CAWRLRVDTEAFF
CDR3nt: TGTGCCTGGAGGTTAAGGGTTGACACTGAAGCTTTCTTT

j_gene: TRBJ1-6
d_gene: -
abundance: -
v_gene: TRBV20-1
CDR3aa: CSASPRGALHF
CDR3nt: TGCAGTGCTAGTCCTCGGGGAGCCCTCCACTTT

j_gene: TRBJ1-1
d_gene: -
abundance: -
v_gene: TRBV14
CDR3aa: CASSQVRLDRWNTEAFF
CDR3nt: TGTGCCAGCAGCCAAGTCCGCCTTGACAGATGGAACACTGAAGCTTTCTTT

j_gene: TRBJ1-1
d_gene: -
abundance: -
v_gene: TRBV5-6
CDR3aa: CASSFRGGSTEAFF
CDR3nt: TGTGCCAGCAGCTTTCGGGGTGGTAGTACTGAAGCTTTCTTT

j_gene: TRBJ2-7
d_gene: -
abundance: -
v_gene: TRBV20-1
CDR3aa: CSAMDSEQYF
CDR3nt: TGCAGTGCTATGGACAGCGAGCAGTACTTC